This note documents a single TCR beta chain sequence. The sample comes from a study of blood T cell repertoires in COVID-19. Generated by immunoSEQ multiplex PCR, the TCRdb table keeps only in-frame clones and is missing some. The sample consists of 50,000 to 70,000 clones, roughly two thirds of them appearing once. V lost 2 bases and J 2 bases, leaving 10 bases between the germline ends. The length of the CDR3 is 14 residues. Germline values: CDR1 MDHEN, CDR2 SYDVKM. The sample consisted of PBMCs or T cells enriched from blood (not recorded which). The rearrangement uses TRBV28 and TRBJ2-7; a weak D match, TRBD2 (6 bases). This clonotype was sampled from a woman aged 55-69 years who had been exposed to COVID-19. CDR3 loop: CASSLPGVTYEQYF. CDR3 in DNA: TGTGCCAGCAGTTTACCGGGAGTCACCTACGAGCAGTACTTC.